This record covers a single TCR beta chain. Its antigen remains unidentified. It has no much larger one-base neighbor in the sample; base qualities were not kept. The immunoSEQ Assay, a bias-controlled multiplex PCR, was used to amplify TCRbeta CDR3 regions from genomic DNA. In the paper's pipeline: Within the assay, amplification of reference gene primers was used to estimate how many nucleated cells each sample contained. To quantify the absolute abundance of each unique TCRbeta CDR3 rearrangement, sequence reads were collapsed and filtered. Productive Simpson clonality was computed per sample as the square root of Simpson's diversity index over productive rearrangements. TCRdb's version of the immuneACCESS table is confined to in-frame rearrangements and falls short of the full clone set. An unresolved V gene accounts for under half of the shortfall where checked; the remainder is of unknown origin. V, J and clone size derive from that table, while D and trimming were established from the DNA sequence. The sample table shows 100,000 to 140,000 clones, and approximately 88% are seen once. The top ten clones comprise around 7% of the sample.

These data are taken from a study of blood T cell repertoires in COVID-19 (dated by TCRdb to 2020 to 2021). General notes on the study: The collaborator samples originated in the United States, Italy and Spain and spanned the acute and convalescent phases of COVID-19. The samples were drawn from the first 160 participants of the ongoing ImmuneRACE study and from over a thousand subjects provided by 6 global collaborators. Where available, HLA class I and class II types were taken from metadata supplied by the sample provider and were not determined by assay-based typing. Sample metadata almost always included a de-identified subject ID, COVID-19 status, age in years and sex. The repertoires were made available in a free public database intended to serve as a resource for research on the immune response to SARS-CoV-2. The material from the prospective study consisted of cDNA or gDNA derived from T cells, B-cell-depleted T cells, or PBMCs. Deeply sampled blood TCRbeta repertoires from subjects exposed to, actively infected with, or recovered from COVID-19 were included in the dataset.

Germline trimming amounts to 3 bases on V and 5 bases on J, with 6 as the count of junction bases outside the gene matches. The CDR3 has 14 amino acids, counting the end cysteine and phenylalanine. Only CDR3 DNA is held: 42 bases, read in frame from base 1. As encoded in the germline V gene, CDR1 is MGHRA while CDR2 is YSYEKL. What the research found in general, with its limitations: Clinical and demographic metadata were provided uncurated, with the amount varying by source and participant.

Collaborating institutions collected whole blood in K2EDTA tubes following their own protocols. For TCRbeta analysis, collaborator samples were shipped as frozen whole blood, as isolated PBMCs, or as DNA extracted from either sample type. The source of this sequence is a man aged 45 to 65 with active or convalescent COVID-19. The specimen sequenced was peripheral blood. The rearranged segments are TRBV4-1 and TRBJ2-7, and 8 junctional nucleotides match TRBD1. The nucleotides read TGCGCCAGCAGCCAGATCGACAGGGGCGACGAGCAGTACTTC. It codes for CASSQIDRGDEQYF.